These 24 T cell receptor beta chains originate from one sample sequenced in a study of T cell responses to AZD1222 COVID-19 vaccine (dated by TCRdb to about 2021). Library method: the immunoSEQ multiplex PCR assay. TCRdb took this table from immuneACCESS and kept in-frame rearrangements with V and J called. Such tables lack part of the clones; where checked against another copy, unresolved V genes explain under half of the gap, and the rest is unexplained. The sample has approximately 150,000 clones on record, 75% to 95% of them singletons. The top ten hold approximately 2% of the sample. Reading the label with the study, this specimen's time point is: about 28 days (+/-7) after the second vaccine dose. This material consisted of peripheral blood, taken 28 days after the second AZD1222 dose. The receptors were gathered from an adult who received the AZD1222 COVID-19 vaccine.

The genes are TRBV7-9 and TRBJ1-1, with a tentative D call TRBD1 (5 bases). V was shortened by 8 bases and J by 6 bases, with 16 bases between the two germline ends. The CDR3 spans 13 residues. Germline V gene lookup returns CDR1 SEHNR and CDR2 FQNEAQ (reference sequence). DNA for the CDR3: TGTGCCAGCGGGGGAGGAGCGTATCCTGAAGCTTTCTTT. It translates to CASGGGAYPEAFF.

V and J are TRBV5-1 and TRBJ2-1; TRBD2 matches 8 bases. Germline CDR1 reads SGHRS; CDR2 reads YFSETQ. This CDR3 region has 14 residues. V shed 1 base, J shed 7 bases, and the junction held 4 bases outside the gene matches. This chain's CDR3 is CASSLMPSGNEQFF. The DNA of the CDR3 is TGCGCCAGCAGCTTGATGCCTAGCGGGAATGAGCAGTTCTTC.

The chain employs TRBV28 and TRBJ1-1; a weak D match, TRBD1 (5 bases). Trimming cost V 4 bases and J 1 base, with 7 bases left between them. This CDR3 spans 13 amino acids. Germline assignment: CDR1 MDHEN and CDR2 SYDVKM. CDR3: CASSSGGNTEAFF. The CDR3, as DNA: TGTGCCAGCAGTTCCGGGGGGAACACTGAAGCTTTCTTT.

J is TRBJ2-7 and V is TRBV3-1 (or the pseudogene TRBV3-2), with 7 nucleotides matching TRBD1. Germline CDR1 and CDR2: LGHDT and YNNKEL (reference sequence). V gave up 0 bases and J gave up 0 bases; unmatched junction bases: 14. CDR3 size: 19 residues. CDR3 DNA sequence: TGTGCCAGCAGCCAAGATTTGGGGCCCACAGGGGCTGGCTCCTACGAGCAGTACTTC. Encoded protein: CASSQDLGPTGAGSYEQYF.

The chain combines TRBV5-1 with TRBJ2-1; TRBD2 matches 7 bases. The ends lost 2 bases at V and 4 bases at J; junction bases unmatched: 6. Germline values: CDR1 SGHRS, CDR2 YFSETQ. This CDR3 contains 15 residues. The CDR3 spells CASSFLRESYNEQFF. The CDR3 region has the DNA TGCGCCAGCAGCTTTTTGCGGGAGTCGTACAATGAGCAGTTCTTC.

The chain carries TRBV11-2 and TRBJ2-7; weak D call: TRBD1 (6 bases). V was trimmed by 3 bases and J by 0 bases, leaving 12 bases between them. This CDR3 region has 15 residues. Germline CDR1 is SGHAT and CDR2 is FQNNGV. CDR3 nucleotide sequence: TGTGCCAGCAGCTTGGGAACAGGGATCTCCTACGAGCAGTACTTC. Translation: CASSLGTGISYEQYF. Using reference TRBV11-2 and TRBJ2-7 for the parts outside the CDR3, the full variable domain is EAGVAQSPRYKIIEKRQSVAFWCNPISGHATLYWYQQILGQGPKLLIQFQNNGVVDDSQLPKDRFSAERLKGVDSTLKIQPAKLEDSAVYLCASSLGTGISYEQYFGPGTRLTVT.

CDR3 residues: CASHEGETNEKLFF. The DNA for the CDR3 is TGTGCCAGCCACGAGGGGGAAACTAATGAAAAACTGTTTTTT. The chain is built from TRBV19 and TRBJ1-4; tentatively, D is TRBD1 (6 bases). Germline CDR1 reads LNHDA; CDR2 reads SQIVND (reference sequence). This CDR3 is built from 14 residues. V lost 9 bases to trimming and J lost 1 base, with 12 bases between them.

The gene calls are TRBV28 and TRBJ1-2; no clear D. The CDR3 sequence is 14 residues long. Per germline, CDR1 MDHEN and CDR2 SYDVKM. Trimming left V 3 bases short and J 8 bases short, with 16 bases between. The CDR3 DNA sequence: TGTGCCAGCAGTTTGGATCGGGTGGGGAACGGCTACACCTTC. Protein: CASSLDRVGNGYTF.

This clone was seen once. The CDR3 loop reads CASSVAQGGGNTIYF. CDR3 in DNA: TGTGCCAGCAGTGTGGCCCAGGGTGGTGGAAACACCATATATTTT. The V gene is TRBV2, the J gene TRBJ1-3; tentatively, D is TRBD1 (5 bases). V dropped 4 bases and J dropped 3 bases, with 13 bases sitting between them. Germline assignment: CDR1 SNHLY and CDR2 FYNNEI. CDR3 length equals 15 residues.

J is TRBJ1-5 and V is TRBV11-3; maybe TRBD1 (5 bases). V gave up 2 bases and J gave up 6 bases, with 17 bases separating them. The germline CDR1 and CDR2 sequences are SGHNT and YENEEA. The CDR3 is 16 amino acids. As DNA, the CDR3 is TGTGCCAGCAGCTTAAGGGGAAAAGGGGTGGGTCAGCCCCAGCATTTT. Encoded protein: CASSLRGKGVGQPQHF.

The chain combines TRBV6-6 with TRBJ1-5; D is ambiguous. The CDR3 is made up of 12 amino acids. V lost 5 bases and J 9 bases, leaving 11 bases between the germline ends. Germline assignment: CDR1 MNHNY and CDR2 SVGAGI (reference sequence). CDR3 in amino acids: CASSPDFGPQHF. In DNA, the CDR3 is TGTGCCAGCAGTCCGGACTTCGGGCCCCAGCATTTT.

The chain combines TRBV2 with TRBJ1-1, with unresolved D. This CDR3 is built from 13 residues. Germline V gives CDR1 SNHLY, CDR2 FYNNEI. V was trimmed by 2 bases and J by 2 bases, leaving 6 bases between them. As DNA, the CDR3 is TGTGCCAGCAGTGAACTAACAAACACTGAAGCTTTCTTT. The encoded protein is CASSELTNTEAFF.

The chain couples TRBV5-1 to TRBJ1-1; D is unresolved. The germline gives CDR1 SGHRS, CDR2 YFSETQ. CDR3 length: 14 residues. Trimming stripped 4 bases from V and 0 bases from J, with 10 bases between. The CDR3 region is CASSLATLNTEAFF. CDR3 DNA: TGCGCCAGCAGCCTCGCGACCCTGAACACTGAAGCTTTCTTT.

The J gene is TRBJ2-1, the V gene TRBV7-3; the match to TRBD2 covers 12 bases. This CDR3 has 15 amino acids. Germline V CDR1 and CDR2: SGHTA, FQGTGA. V lost 5 bases and J lost 4; bases outside the gene matches: 3. The DNA of the CDR3 is TGTGCCAGCAGCCCCGGACTAGCGGGGTACAATGAGCAGTTCTTC. It yields the protein CASSPGLAGYNEQFF.

The V call is TRBV2, the J call TRBJ1-5; unclear D gene. Trimming pared 1 base from V and 5 bases from J, leaving 12 bases between. This CDR3 is built from 15 residues. Germline V gene sequence: CDR1 SNHLY, CDR2 FYNNEI. The DNA for the CDR3 is TGTGCCAGCAGTGAAGGGGGAGAGGGTTATCAGCCCCAGCATTTT. This gives the protein CASSEGGEGYQPQHF.

The J gene is TRBJ2-1, the V gene TRBV5-6, with TRBD2 matching over 14 bases. The trim removed 4 bases at V and 1 base at J, leaving 4 bases unmatched. Germline CDR1 SGHDT, CDR2 YYEEEE. The CDR3 runs 17 residues. The CDR3 bases are TGTGCCAGCAGCACTAGACTAGCGGGAGGGTCCTACAATGAGCAGTTCTTC. Translated, it gives CASSTRLAGGSYNEQFF. Complete variable domain (other parts from reference TRBV5-6 and TRBJ2-1): DAGVTQSPTHLIKTRGQQVTLRCSPKSGHDTVSWYQQALGQGPQFIFQYYEEEERQRGNFPDRFSGHQFPNYSSELNVNALLLGDSALYLCASSTRLAGGSYNEQFFGPGTRLTVL.

The J gene is TRBJ1-2, the V gene TRBV5-1, with a tentative D call TRBD1 (6 bases). The germline gives CDR1 SGHRS, CDR2 YFSETQ. Trimming stripped 4 bases from V and 3 bases from J, with 13 bases between. CDR3 length: 14 residues. For the CDR3, the DNA is TGCGCCAGCAGCCCCGGAGCAGGGGACTATGGCTACACCTTC. Translating gives CASSPGAGDYGYTF.

This sequence joins TRBV7-9 and TRBJ1-2; a weak D match, TRBD1 (5 bases). The CDR3 length is 15 residues. The V gene's germline CDR1 is SEHNR and CDR2 FQNEAQ (reference sequence). Trimming stripped 8 bases from V and 0 bases from J, with 16 bases between. Written as DNA, the CDR3 is TGTGCCAGCGCCGGGACCGGGATAGCTAACTATGGCTACACCTTC. This sequence encodes CASAGTGIANYGYTF.

V and J are TRBV14 and TRBJ2-3, with a possible D match to TRBD2 (6 bases). V lost 2 bases and J lost 4, with 13 bases in between. The germline V gene encodes CDR1 SGHDN and CDR2 FVKESK. This CDR3 has 15 amino acids. The CDR3 coding sequence is TGTGCCAGCAGCCAATGGTTGGGGGAGGCAGATACGCAGTATTTT. Its protein product is CASSQWLGEADTQYF.

This clone was seen once. The CDR3 protein is CASSQDGQFNYGYTF. CDR3 in DNA: TGCGCCAGCAGCCAGGATGGACAATTTAACTATGGCTACACCTTC. The chain combines TRBV4-3 with TRBJ1-2; D is possibly TRBD1 (5 bases). This CDR3 has 15 amino acids. Germline V lookup: CDR1 LGHNA, CDR2 YSLEER. Trimming shortened V by 3 bases and J by 1 base, and 12 bases separated the two germline ends.

Worth noting for this clone: One junction end does not reproduce the germline sequence, and a read error may be involved. The J gene is TRBJ2-2, the V gene TRBV7-7; 13 bases fit TRBD2. The CDR3 consists of 16 residues. Germline values: CDR1 SSHAT, CDR2 FNYEAQ (reference sequence). DNA for the CDR3: TGTGCTAGCAGACTAGCGGGGGGAAGAGGGGCCGGGGAGCTGTTTTTT. Its translation is CASRLAGGRGAGELFF.

J is TRBJ2-5 and V is TRBV18; 8 bases are a match to TRBD1. The V gene end was trimmed by 3 bases and the J gene end by 3 bases; junction bases not matched to a gene: 6. This CDR3 is 15 amino acids long. Per the germline V gene, CDR1 is KGHSH and CDR2 is LQKENI. The CDR3 DNA sequence: TGTGCCAGCTCACCCAGGACAGGGAGAGAAGAGACCCAGTACTTC. Translating gives CASSPRTGREETQYF.

The chain joins TRBV11-2 to TRBJ1-6, with no clear D. The germline CDR1 and CDR2 sequences are SGHAT and FQNNGV. This CDR3 is built from 14 residues. Here the CDR3 reads CASGGGPYNSPLHF. CDR3 DNA sequence: TGTGCTAGCGGTGGAGGGCCCTATAATTCACCCCTCCACTTT. The full variable domain, in which reference TRBV11-2 and TRBJ1-6 provide the parts outside the CDR3, is EAGVAQSPRYKIIEKRQSVAFWCNPISGHATLYWYQQILGQGPKLLIQFQNNGVVDDSQLPKDRFSAERLKGVDSTLKIQPAKLEDSAVYLCASGGGPYNSPLHFGNGTRLTVT.

This chain uses TRBV6-6 with TRBJ2-7, with D perhaps being TRBD1 or TRBD2 (5 bases each). V dropped 5 bases and J dropped 3 bases, with 14 bases sitting between them. CDR1 and CDR2 (germline): MNHNY, SVGAGI (reference sequence). This CDR3 region has 14 residues. In nucleotides, the CDR3 is TGTGCCAGCAGTGGGACGGATTATCTCTACGAGCAGTACGTC. Translated: CASSGTDYLYEQYV.